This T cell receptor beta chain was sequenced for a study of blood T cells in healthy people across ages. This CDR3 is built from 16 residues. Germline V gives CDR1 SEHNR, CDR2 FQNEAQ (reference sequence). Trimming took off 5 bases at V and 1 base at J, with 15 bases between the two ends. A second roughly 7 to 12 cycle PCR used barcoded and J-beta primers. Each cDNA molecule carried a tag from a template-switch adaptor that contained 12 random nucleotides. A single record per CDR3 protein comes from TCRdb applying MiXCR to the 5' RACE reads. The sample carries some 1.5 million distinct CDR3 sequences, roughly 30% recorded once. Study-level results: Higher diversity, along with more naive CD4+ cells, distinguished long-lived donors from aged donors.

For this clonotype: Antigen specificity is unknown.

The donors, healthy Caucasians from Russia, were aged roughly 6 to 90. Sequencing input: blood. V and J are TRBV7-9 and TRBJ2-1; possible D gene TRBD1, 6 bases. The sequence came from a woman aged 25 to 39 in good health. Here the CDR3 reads CASSHPPQGSYNEQFF. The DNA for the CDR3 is TGTGCCAGCAGCCACCCTCCACAGGGTTCCTACAATGAGCAGTTCTTC.